The 28 T cell receptor beta chains below all came from one sample that was sequenced in a study of metastatic and nonmetastatic thyroid tumors. Patients underwent thyroid surgery, and none had received any treatment before it. With MiXCR, TCRdb reprocessed the PCR reads. Of almost 85,000 clones in the sample, approximately 12% were seen once. Sequenced input: tumor tissue. These receptors were collected from a female donor with papillary thyroid cancer or a benign thyroid nodule (not recorded which). Some clones in this sample may be carry-over from other donors' samples.

This clone has just a few counts. The chain combines TRBV4-2 with TRBJ2-3, with 7 bases lining up with TRBD2. The germline V gene has CDR1 LGHNA and CDR2 YNFKEQ. Trimming at V came to 4 bases and at J to 7 bases, leaving 23 bases not matched to a gene. The CDR3 spans 19 residues. CDR3 bases: TGTGCCAGCAGCCCCTCCCTATCACCCCGGACTAGTGGGTCGTATACGCAGTATTTT. This codes for CASSPSLSPRTSGSYTQYF.

This clone was seen ten or more times. This chain links TRBV29-1 with TRBJ2-3, with 8 nucleotides matching TRBD1. The CDR3 sequence is 13 residues long. Germline trimming cut 4 bases from V and 5 bases from J; bases unmatched to any gene: 5. Germline V gene lookup returns CDR1 SQVTM and CDR2 ANQGSEA. CDR3 region: CSVGQGAVDTQYF. As DNA, the CDR3 is TGCAGCGTTGGTCAGGGGGCTGTAGATACGCAGTATTTT.

Comments on this clone: A much larger clone lies a single base off, so this may be a read error. The same CDR3 also results from other DNA sequences found in this sample. V and J are TRBV20-1 and TRBJ1-5; tentatively, D is TRBD1 (5 bases). The germline V gene encodes CDR1 DFQATT and CDR2 SNEGSKA (reference sequence). CDR3 size: 13 residues. The V gene lost 6 bases and the J gene lost 3 bases, with 12 bases spanning the gap. CDR3 region: CSAFDSNNQPQHF. Here the CDR3 DNA reads TGCAGTGCCTTCGACAGTAACAATCAGCCCCAGCATTTT.

This clone was counted many times. The sample has other DNA sequences that encode this CDR3 too. The chain uses TRBV10-3 and TRBJ2-7; D tentatively reads TRBD1 or TRBD2 (5 bases each). The CDR3 is 17 amino acids. Germline values: CDR1 ENHRY, CDR2 SYGVKD. V gave up 4 bases and J gave up 0 bases, with 19 bases separating them. The chain's CDR3 is CAISGDLPRKGSYEQYF. The CDR3 DNA reads as TGTGCCATCAGTGGGGACCTCCCTCGGAAAGGCTCCTACGAGCAGTACTTC.

Turning to this clone: With a much larger clone just one base away, this may be a read error. Other DNA sequences from this sample encode an identical CDR3 as well. This chain uses TRBV28 with TRBJ1-1; 7 nucleotides match TRBD1. Germline V gene sequence: CDR1 MDHEN, CDR2 SYDVKM. The CDR3 sequence is 13 residues long. J lost 2 bases, V lost 8 bases, and 5 bases had no gene match. As DNA, the CDR3 is TGTGCCAGCGCCCAGGGGGGTAACACTGAAGCTTTCTTT. This sequence encodes CASAQGGNTEAFF.

This clone was counted ten times or more. The gene calls are TRBV6-2 or TRBV6-3 and TRBJ1-1; the match to TRBD1 covers 7 bases. CDR3 size: 14 residues. The V gene end was trimmed by 6 bases and the J gene end by 1 base; junction bases not matched to a gene: 5. The germline V gene has CDR1 MNHEY and CDR2 SVGEGT. CDR3 DNA sequence: TGTGCCAGCAGCCGACAGGGCTCGAACACTGAAGCTTTCTTT. This gives the protein CASSRQGSNTEAFF.

In this sample, this clone turned up a few times. This may come from a read error, since a much larger clone is one base off. Different DNA sequences within this sample yield the same CDR3. This rearrangement joins TRBV5-8 to TRBJ2-7, with D tentatively TRBD2 (5 bases). Germline CDR1 and CDR2: SGHTS and YDEGEE. This CDR3 has 13 amino acids. The CDR3 reads CASSWADYYEQYF. The CDR3 region has the DNA TGCGCCAGCAGCTGGGCAGACTATTACGAGCAGTACTTC.

This clone came up many times. The chain recombines TRBV20-1 with TRBJ2-5; 8 bases align to TRBD2. The CDR3 is made up of 15 amino acids. Germline V gene sequence: CDR1 DFQATT, CDR2 SNEGSKA (reference sequence). J was trimmed by 5 bases and V by 6 bases; bases with no gene match: 14. The DNA for the CDR3 is TGCAGTGCCCCAAGCGGGAGTAACCGTCCGGAGACCCAGTACTTC. Translating gives CSAPSGSNRPETQYF.

On this clone: An end of the junction does not agree with germline; a read error may underlie this. The chain uses TRBV20-1 and TRBJ2-3; 13 bases match TRBD2. Germline V lookup: CDR1 DFQATT, CDR2 SNEGSKA (reference sequence). There are 17 residues in the CDR3. In nucleotides, the CDR3 is TGCAGTGCTACGACTAGCGGGGGGACCGCGTGCACAGATACGCAATATTTT. It translates to CSATTSGGTACTDTQYF.

Ten or more counts support this clone. The chain carries TRBV28 and TRBJ1-5; 10 bases agree with TRBD1. The V segment lost 7 bases and the J segment 3 bases; nucleotides outside the gene matches: 6. The CDR3 has 15 residues. From germline, CDR1 is MDHEN and CDR2 SYDVKM. The CDR3 loop is CASNTGTGVNQPQHF. CDR3 nucleotides: TGTGCCAGCAACACCGGGACAGGGGTCAATCAGCCCCAGCATTTT. The full variable domain, completed using reference TRBV28 and TRBJ1-5, is DVKVTQSSRYLVKRTGEKVFLECVQDMDHENMFWYRQDPGLGLRLIYFSYDVKMKEKGDIPEGYSVSREKKERFSLILESASTNQTSMYLCASNTGTGVNQPQHFGDGTRLSIL.

This clone was recorded at least ten times. V is TRBV5-1 and J is TRBJ2-3, with TRBD2 matching 8 bases. Germline CDR1 and CDR2: SGHRS and YFSETQ. The ends lost 0 bases at V and 6 bases at J; junction bases unmatched: 9. CDR3 length: 16 residues. The CDR3 DNA follows: TGCGCCAGCAGCTTGGCCGGTAATAGCGGGATGGATACGCAGTATTTT. Amino acid sequence: CASSLAGNSGMDTQYF.

This clone is medium-sized within its sample. The rearrangement joins TRBV6-1 to TRBJ2-7; 9 bases line up with TRBD1. This CDR3 contains 14 residues. Germline CDR1 is MNHNS and CDR2 is SASEGT. V shed 7 bases and J 2 bases; nucleotides not matched to a gene: 6. The CDR3 loop is CASMGQGGPYEQYF. CDR3 DNA sequence: TGTGCCAGCATGGGACAGGGTGGCCCCTACGAGCAGTACTTC.

Note on this clone: The germline gene is not matched at one end of the junction; a read error may be the cause. This chain links TRBV15 with TRBJ1-5, with 7 positions matching TRBD1. This CDR3 is 15 amino acids long. CDR1 is LNHNV, CDR2 YYDKDF, per germline (reference sequence). The CDR3 DNA is TGTGCCACCAGGAGATACAGGGGTATTTATCAGCCCCAGCACTTT. Its translation: CATRRYRGIYQPQHF.

This clone showed up many times. This sequence joins TRBV7-8 and TRBJ1-5; TRBD1 might be the D (5 bases). Trimming took 4 bases from V and 4 from J, leaving 11 bases between them. This CDR3 has 14 residues. Germline V gene sequence: CDR1 SGHVS, CDR2 FQNEAQ. The CDR3 DNA reads as TGTGCCAGCAGCTCCACGCCAGGGAATCAGCCCCAGCATTTT. It encodes CASSSTPGNQPQHF.

This clone showed up many times. J is TRBJ1-2 and V is TRBV24-1; 8 nucleotides agree with TRBD1. Looked up from germline, CDR1 is KGHDR and CDR2 is SFDVKD. V shed 3 bases and J 4 bases; nucleotides not matched to a gene: 3. This CDR3 has 14 amino acids. CDR3 coding DNA: TGTGCCACCAGTGATGCGGGACAGGCCTATGGCTACACCTTC. Translated, it gives CATSDAGQAYGYTF.

Only a few counts were recorded for this clone. Being one base from a much bigger clone, this may be a read error. This chain uses TRBV27 with TRBJ2-1; D not certain. The CDR3 covers 12 residues. V gave up 2 bases and J gave up 8 bases, with 7 bases separating them. The germline CDR1 and CDR2 sequences are MNHEY and SMNVEV (reference sequence). CDR3 in amino acids: CASSLLVYEQFF. The CDR3, as DNA: TGTGCCAGCAGTTTACTCGTCTATGAGCAGTTCTTC.

Many counts were recorded for this clone. This rearrangement joins TRBV20-1 to TRBJ2-7; 10 nucleotides match TRBD1. CDR3 length equals 14 residues. Germline loops: CDR1 DFQATT, CDR2 SNEGSKA (reference sequence). V lost 3 bases and J lost 3; bases outside the gene matches: 5. CDR3 loop: CSASDGQGDYEQYF. The CDR3 DNA is TGCAGTGCTAGCGACGGACAGGGGGACTACGAGCAGTACTTC.

This clone was seen only a few times. Just one base apart from a much larger clone, this may be a read error. The V and J genes are TRBV7-9 and TRBJ1-5; 11 bases align to TRBD1. V lost 8 bases and J lost 6; bases outside the gene matches: 9. Germline V lookup: CDR1 SEHNR, CDR2 FQNEAQ (reference sequence). The CDR3 is 15 residues long. CDR3 sequence (DNA): TGTGCCAGCTCCGTGTCCGGGACAGGGGGTCAGCCCCAGCATTTT. This codes for CASSVSGTGGQPQHF. The full variable domain, its missing parts supplied by reference TRBV7-9 and TRBJ1-5, is DTGVSQNPRHKITKRGQNVTFRCDPISEHNRLYWYRQTLGQGPEFLTYFQNEAQLEKSRLLSDRFSAERPKGSFSTLEIQRTEQGDSAMYLCASSVSGTGGQPQHFGDGTRLSIL.

This clone was detected ten times or more. The CDR3 loop reads CASSPDRASNEQYF. The CDR3 bases are TGTGCCAGCAGTCCAGACAGGGCCAGCAACGAGCAGTACTTC. This chain uses TRBV12-3 or TRBV12-4 with TRBJ2-7; 7 bases align to TRBD1. The CDR3 length is 14 residues. J was trimmed by 5 bases and V by 5 bases; bases with no gene match: 9.

This clone was counted at least ten times. Other DNA variants within this sample encode the same CDR3. This rearrangement joins TRBV28 to TRBJ1-2; 9 bases match TRBD1. Germline V gene data show CDR1 as MDHEN and CDR2 as SYDVKM. The CDR3 runs 15 residues. With V trimmed by 2 bases and J by 2 bases, 3 bases remained unmatched. DNA for the CDR3: TGTGCCAGCAGTTTACCGGGACAGGGAAACTATGGCTACACCTTC. The encoded protein is CASSLPGQGNYGYTF.

Of note for this clone: This sequence may be a read error, since a much larger clone differs from it by one base. The chain couples TRBV5-4 to TRBJ1-2; D not certain. The CDR3 sequence is 14 residues long. The germline V and J ends were trimmed by 3 bases and 4 bases, with 13 bases remaining between them. Germline lookup yields CDR1 SGHNT and CDR2 YYREEE (reference sequence). The CDR3 sequence is CASSYKGAGYGYTF. The DNA for the CDR3 is TGTGCCAGCAGCTACAAGGGAGCGGGCTATGGCTACACCTTC.

In regard to this clone: As the CDR3 is not closed by the conserved phenylalanine or tryptophan, this likely results from a read error. V usage is TRBV12-3 or TRBV12-4 and J usage is TRBJ1-5; the match to TRBD1 covers 9 bases. The length of the CDR3 is 15 residues. With 6 bases clipped from V and 2 bases from J, the junction kept 5 bases outside the gene matches. As DNA, the CDR3 is TGTGCCAGCAGCCAGGGACAGGGAGGCAATCAGCCCCAGCATTCT. Amino acids: CASSQGQGGNQPQHS.

Only one count was recorded for this clone. The rearrangement joins TRBV7-2 to TRBJ1-6; 8 nucleotides align to TRBD1. Trimming cost V 4 bases and J 9 bases; bases outside gene matches: 8. Per the germline V gene, CDR1 is SGHTA and CDR2 is FQGNSA. This CDR3 has 15 residues. CDR3 region: CASSSGQGPSSPLHF. In nucleotides, the CDR3 is TGTGCCAGCAGCTCAGGACAGGGCCCCTCTTCACCCCTCCACTTT.

In its sample, this clone was seen many times. The chain joins TRBV19 to TRBJ2-5, with unresolved D. The CDR3 is 11 residues long. V was pared by 6 bases and J by 2 bases, with 4 bases between. CDR1 is LNHDA and CDR2 is SQIVND in the germline V gene (reference sequence). CDR3 sequence reads: CASSFQETQYF. The CDR3 nucleotides read TGTGCCAGTAGCTTTCAAGAGACCCAGTACTTC.

V and J are TRBV28 and TRBJ2-7; 8 nucleotides agree with TRBD2. J gave up 4 bases and V 6 bases, and 17 bases lay outside the gene matches. This CDR3 has 17 residues. The germline V gene encodes CDR1 MDHEN and CDR2 SYDVKM. Written as DNA, the CDR3 is TGTGCCAGCAGCTCCGGGGGGGTACCCTTTGGGGCTTACGAGCAGTACTTC. Translated: CASSSGGVPFGAYEQYF.

This clone appeared many times. The chain links TRBV2 to TRBJ2-3; TRBD1 aligns across 7 bases. The V gene's germline CDR1 is SNHLY and CDR2 FYNNEI. CDR3 length: 16 amino acids. The trim removed 6 bases at V and 4 bases at J, leaving 13 bases unmatched. CDR3 nucleotide sequence: TGTGCCAGCAGACACCAGACAGGGAATTGGGCAGATACGCAGTATTTT. This encodes CASRHQTGNWADTQYF.

This clone turned up a few times. This may stem from a read error, because a much larger clone lies one nucleotide away. The rearrangement joins TRBV15 to TRBJ2-2; perhaps TRBD2 as D (5 bases). Germline-derived CDR1 and CDR2 are LNHNV and YYDKDF (reference sequence). This CDR3 is built from 16 residues. Trimming shortened V by 5 bases and J by 5 bases, and 18 bases separated the two germline ends. The CDR3 nucleotides read TGTGCCACCAGCGATGAGAAGGTGACTATGACCGGGGAGCTGTTTTTT. Residues: CATSDEKVTMTGELFF.

This clone was observed many times. The V call is TRBV12-5, the J call TRBJ2-2; TRBD2 matches 11 bases. The ends lost 1 base at V and 1 base at J; junction bases unmatched: 5. CDR3 size: 18 residues. Germline-derived CDR1 and CDR2 are LGHNT and FRNRAP. DNA of the CDR3: TGTGCTAGTGGTTTGGCGACCGGGACTAGCGGGAACACCGGGGAGCTGTTTTTT. It is translated as CASGLATGTSGNTGELFF.